Following are 17 T cell receptor beta chains from one sample sequenced in a study of cytomegalovirus exposure and HLA in healthy donors. Both 60 Vbeta primers and 13 Jbeta primers went into the PCR. Produced via immunoSEQ multiplex PCR; TCRdb's table is partial and in-frame only. In all, the sample yields about 210,000 clones. Sequenced sample: PBMCs. These receptors were obtained from a woman in her twenties or thirties in good health and CMV-seropositive.

The J gene is TRBJ2-7, the V gene TRBV6-5; 9 positions agree with TRBD2. The CDR3 totals 16 residues. Trimming at V came to 0 bases and at J to 9 bases, leaving 12 bases not matched to a gene. Germline CDR1 is MNHEY and CDR2 is SVGAGI. CDR3 sequence: CASSYSGSGGSTRQYF. The DNA for the CDR3 is TGTGCCAGCAGTTACTCGGGTAGCGGGGGATCTACGAGGCAGTACTTC.

CDR3 loop: CASSDSLAGGQDTQYF. In DNA, the CDR3 is TGTGCCAGCAGTGACTCTCTAGCGGGGGGCCAAGATACGCAGTATTTT. The chain combines TRBV6-4 with TRBJ2-3, with 11 bases matching TRBD2. CDR1 MRHNA and CDR2 SNTAGT come from the germline V gene. The CDR3 is made up of 16 amino acids. The V gene end was trimmed by 0 bases and the J gene end by 5 bases; junction bases not matched to a gene: 4.

The V and J genes are TRBV29-1 and TRBJ2-7, with TRBD2 as a possible D gene (6 bases). Germline V lookup: CDR1 SQVTM, CDR2 ANQGSEA. The length of the CDR3 is 10 residues. The CDR3 nucleotides are TGCAGTCGGGGGAGTTACGAGCAGTACTTC. It encodes CSRGSYEQYF.

This chain uses TRBV4-1 with TRBJ2-5, with TRBD2 matching over 8 bases. CDR3 length equals 18 residues. Trimming cost V 4 bases and J 5 bases; bases outside gene matches: 18. CDR1 and CDR2 from the germline V gene are MGHRA and YSYEKL. The DNA of the CDR3 is TGCGCCAGCAGCCTGAATCGGGGGGGAGGGCCGAATAGGGAGACCCAGTACTTC. This gives the protein CASSLNRGGGPNRETQYF.

This rearrangement joins TRBV6-6 to TRBJ1-1; 7 bases fit TRBD1. The CDR3 is made up of 13 amino acids. The J segment lost 3 bases and the V segment lost 2 bases, leaving 0 bases of the junction unmatched. CDR1 MNHNY and CDR2 SVGAGI come from the germline V gene (reference sequence). CDR3: CASSYQGDTEAFF. In DNA form, the CDR3 reads TGTGCCAGCAGTTACCAGGGGGACACTGAAGCTTTCTTT.

V is TRBV5-1 and J is TRBJ2-1, with 7 bases matching TRBD1. Germline lookup yields CDR1 SGHRS and CDR2 YFSETQ. V lost 5 bases to trimming and J lost 5 bases; unmatched junction nucleotides: 7. The CDR3 length is 14 residues. The CDR3 nucleotides read TGCGCCAGCAGAGAACCGGGACAGAACAATGAGCAGTTCTTC. This encodes CASREPGQNNEQFF.

V is TRBV18 and J is TRBJ1-2, with 7 bases matching TRBD1. J gave up 7 bases and V 3 bases, and 8 bases lay outside the gene matches. Germline lookup yields CDR1 KGHSH and CDR2 LQKENI. The CDR3 has 14 residues. CDR3 coding DNA: TGTGCCAGCTCACCTACAGGGGAAGATGGTGGCTACACCTTC. This encodes CASSPTGEDGGYTF.

The J gene is TRBJ1-4, the V gene TRBV19, with 10 bases fitting TRBD1. Germline V CDR1 and CDR2: LNHDA, SQIVND (reference sequence). The CDR3 contains 14 residues. The V segment lost 3 bases and the J segment 8 bases; nucleotides outside the gene matches: 3. The CDR3 here is CASSMGTGEEKLFF. CDR3 nucleotides: TGTGCCAGTAGTATGGGGACAGGGGAGGAAAAACTGTTTTTT.

The rearrangement links TRBV25-1 to TRBJ2-7; maybe TRBD2 (6 bases). The V gene lost 6 bases and the J gene lost 6 bases, with 15 bases spanning the gap. CDR3 length: 13 amino acids. Germline lookup yields CDR1 MGHDK and CDR2 SYGVNS. For the CDR3, the DNA is TGTGCCAGCAGCGACGGGAGTCTCGCCGAGCAGTACTTC. Residues: CASSDGSLAEQYF.

This sequence joins TRBV4-1 and TRBJ2-1; maybe TRBD2 (6 bases). Germline lookup yields CDR1 MGHRA and CDR2 YSYEKL. This CDR3 region has 16 residues. The germline V and J ends were trimmed by 0 bases and 7 bases, with 16 bases remaining between them. Here the CDR3 reads CASSQDQREAGNEQFF. The CDR3 DNA reads TGCGCCAGCAGCCAAGATCAGAGGGAGGCGGGGAATGAGCAGTTCTTC.

V usage is TRBV30 and J usage is TRBJ2-2; 13 bases agree with TRBD2. Germline trimming cut 6 bases from V and 4 bases from J; bases unmatched to any gene: 8. Germline loops: CDR1 GTSNPN, CDR2 SVGIG (reference sequence). This CDR3 has 16 residues. Written as DNA, the CDR3 is TGTGCCTGCTCAAGGACTAGCGGGAGTATCACCGGGGAGCTGTTTTTT. The encoded protein is CACSRTSGSITGELFF.

The genes are TRBV29-1 and TRBJ2-1; no clear D. Germline V CDR1 and CDR2: SQVTM, ANQGSEA. Deletions cut 1 base from V and 6 bases from J, with 7 bases between. There are 12 residues in the CDR3. In DNA, the CDR3 is TGCAGCGTTGAAGGACGGGTCAATGAGCAGTTCTTC. Translation: CSVEGRVNEQFF.

This chain uses TRBV4-1 with TRBJ2-3; tentatively, D is TRBD2 (6 bases). Germline V CDR1 and CDR2: MGHRA, YSYEKL. The CDR3 has 15 amino acids. V was shortened by 1 base and J by 0 bases, with 8 bases between the two germline ends. This chain's CDR3 is CASSQVAVSTDTQYF. The DNA of the CDR3 is TGCGCCAGCAGCCAAGTAGCGGTTAGCACAGATACGCAGTATTTT.

V is TRBV28 and J is TRBJ1-1; weak D call: TRBD1 (6 bases). Germline CDR1 and CDR2: MDHEN and SYDVKM. V was cut by 6 bases and J by 11 bases, with 16 bases left in between. CDR3 size: 12 residues. The CDR3 sequence is CASRPGLQGAFF. In DNA form, the CDR3 reads TGTGCCAGCAGGCCGGGCCTTCAGGGGGCTTTCTTT.

The gene calls are TRBV10-2 and TRBJ2-3, with 10 nucleotides matching TRBD1. V lost 6 bases and J lost 5; bases outside the gene matches: 8. This CDR3 is built from 15 residues. Germline loops: CDR1 WSHSY, CDR2 SAAADI. The CDR3 DNA follows: TGCGCCAGCAGACCCCGGGACAGGGGCAGAGATACGCAGTATTTT. Translation gives CASRPRDRGRDTQYF.

The rearrangement links TRBV20-1 to TRBJ2-7; D perhaps matches TRBD1 (6 bases). The CDR3 is 11 amino acids. Germline V gives CDR1 DFQATT, CDR2 SNEGSKA (reference sequence). The ends were cut back, 5 bases at V and 3 bases at J, with 8 bases in the middle. This CDR3 reads CSALDSYEQYF. CDR3 nucleotide sequence: TGCAGTGCTTTGGACAGCTACGAGCAGTACTTC.

The chain has TRBV5-1 and TRBJ2-2; 11 nucleotides align to TRBD2. The V gene's germline CDR1 is SGHRS and CDR2 YFSETQ. V was clipped by 0 bases and J by 3 bases; unmatched bases: 1. There are 16 residues in the CDR3. CDR3 region: CASSLGTSGYTGELFF. CDR3 sequence (DNA): TGCGCCAGCAGCTTGGGGACTAGCGGGTACACCGGGGAGCTGTTTTTT.